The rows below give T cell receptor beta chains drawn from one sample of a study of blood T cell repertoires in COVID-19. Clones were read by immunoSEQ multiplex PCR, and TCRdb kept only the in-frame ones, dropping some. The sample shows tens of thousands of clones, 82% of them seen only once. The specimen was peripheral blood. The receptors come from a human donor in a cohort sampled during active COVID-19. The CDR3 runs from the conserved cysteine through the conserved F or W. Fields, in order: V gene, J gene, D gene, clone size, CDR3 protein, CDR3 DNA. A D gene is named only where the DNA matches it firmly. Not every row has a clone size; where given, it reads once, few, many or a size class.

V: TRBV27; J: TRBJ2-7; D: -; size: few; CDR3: CASSTRVYEQYF; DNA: TGTGCCAGCAGCACTAGGGTCTACGAGCAGTACTTC
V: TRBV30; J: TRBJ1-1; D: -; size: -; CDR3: CAWSTSDTEAFF; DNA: TGTGCCTGGAGTACTTCGGACACTGAAGCTTTCTTT
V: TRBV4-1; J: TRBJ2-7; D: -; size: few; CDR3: CASSQDWLRGTKQYF; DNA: TGCGCCAGCAGCCAAGATTGGCTGCGGGGGACAAAGCAGTACTTC
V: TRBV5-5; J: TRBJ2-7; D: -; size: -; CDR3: CASSLVGGLSYEQYF; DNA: TGTGCCAGCAGCTTGGTAGGAGGGCTCTCCTACGAGCAGTACTTC
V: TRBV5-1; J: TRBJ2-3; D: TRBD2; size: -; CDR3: CASSRIAGGTDTQYF; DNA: TGCGCCAGCAGCAGAATAGCGGGGGGCACAGATACGCAGTATTTT
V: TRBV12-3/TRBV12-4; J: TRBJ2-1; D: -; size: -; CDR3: CASSSPPGNEQFF; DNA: TGTGCCAGCAGTTCCCCTCCCGGGAATGAGCAGTTCTTC
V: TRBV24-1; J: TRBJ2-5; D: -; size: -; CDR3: CATRGTGQGETQYF; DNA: TGTGCCACCAGAGGAACAGGGCAAGGGGAGACCCAGTACTTC
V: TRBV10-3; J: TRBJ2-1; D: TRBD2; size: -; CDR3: CAIKAGAGLAANEQFF; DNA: TGTGCCATCAAGGCGGGAGCGGGACTAGCGGCCAATGAGCAGTTCTTC
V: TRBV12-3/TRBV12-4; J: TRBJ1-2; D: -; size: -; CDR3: CASTEDRGGYTF; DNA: TGTGCCAGCACCGAGGACCGAGGGGGCTACACCTTC
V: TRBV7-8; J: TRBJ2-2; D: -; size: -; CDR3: CASTQGWNTGELFF; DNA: TGTGCCAGCACCCAGGGTTGGAACACCGGGGAGCTGTTTTTT